This T cell receptor (beta chain) was identified during a study of cytomegalovirus exposure and HLA in healthy donors. This clone was recorded a few times. Its target is not known. PCR employed 60 Vbeta and 13 Jbeta primers. Sequenced by immunoSEQ multiplex PCR; TCRdb stores in-frame clones only, minus some. The sample includes 95,000 to 150,000 clones, about 81% of them seen just once. Study-level results: Earlier analysis yielded a pattern in which most TCR beta V segments were productive about 90% or about 30% of the time. Relative to the approximately 700-donor mean, N-insertions were reportedly fewer in an Asian-associated ancestry cluster in a later analysis.

Sequencing used PBMCs. This clonotype was obtained from a woman in her forties or fifties in good health and CMV-seropositive.

The CDR3 loop is CASSHPGSGSLDEQFF. CDR3 in DNA: TGCGCCAGCAGCCACCCAGGAAGCGGGAGTTTAGATGAGCAGTTCTTC. The genes are TRBV5-1 and TRBJ2-1; 8 bases line up with TRBD2. V trimming: 4 bases; J trimming: 8 bases; junction bases outside the gene matches: 14. There are 16 residues in the CDR3. Looked up from germline, CDR1 is SGHRS and CDR2 is YFSETQ.